These 7 T cell receptor beta chains were sequenced from one sample in a study of cytomegalovirus exposure and HLA in healthy donors. Primers for the PCR totalled 60 Vbeta and 13 Jbeta. This table comes from immunoSEQ multiplex PCR, and its TCRdb copy is limited to in-frame clones, with some not included. The data contain tens of thousands of clones, approximately 71% of them singletons. The sample taken for sequencing was PBMCs. The receptors stem from a woman between 35 and 50 years old in good health and CMV-seronegative.

The V call is TRBV19, the J call TRBJ1-6; D unresolved. Trimming stripped 5 bases from V and 10 bases from J, with 15 bases between. Germline CDR1 and CDR2: LNHDA and SQIVND (reference sequence). The length of the CDR3 is 14 residues. The CDR3 nucleotides read TGTGCCAGTAGTCCAGGTGAGGGAGGATCACCCCTCCACTTT. Its translation: CASSPGEGGSPLHF.

V and J are TRBV2 and TRBJ2-3, with 11 positions matching TRBD1. CDR3 size: 14 residues. Germline V gene data show CDR1 as SNHLY and CDR2 as FYNNEI. Trimming at V came to 6 bases and at J to 5 bases, leaving 4 bases not matched to a gene. In DNA form, the CDR3 reads TGTGCCAGCAGGGGGACAGGGGGGATAGATACGCAGTATTTT. Protein product: CASRGTGGIDTQYF.

The chain has TRBV5-6 and TRBJ2-7; TRBD1 matches at 7 bases. The length of the CDR3 is 15 residues. CDR1 and CDR2 (germline): SGHDT, YYEEEE. Trimming removed 5 bases from V and 0 bases from J; junction bases left unmatched: 8. The CDR3, as DNA: TGTGCCAGCAGTCGAGGGGGCCTCAGCTCCTACGAGCAGTACTTC. Protein: CASSRGGLSSYEQYF.

The chain couples TRBV30 to TRBJ2-2; the match to TRBD1 covers 8 bases. The CDR3 consists of 19 residues. With V trimmed by 2 bases and J by 1 base, 15 bases remained unmatched. Per germline, CDR1 GTSNPN and CDR2 SVGIG (reference sequence). This CDR3 is CAWSRTGQVLGENTGELFF. CDR3 DNA: TGTGCCTGGAGTCGTACGGGACAGGTTTTGGGTGAGAACACCGGGGAGCTGTTTTTT.

This chain joins TRBV30 and TRBJ2-7; D is possibly TRBD1 (6 bases). The CDR3 runs 12 residues. V lost 2 bases, J lost 6 bases, and 11 bases lay in between. Germline V gives CDR1 GTSNPN, CDR2 SVGIG (reference sequence). The CDR3 DNA reads as TGTGCCTGGAGTCAGGGGAGAGCCGAGCAGTACTTC. It translates to CAWSQGRAEQYF.

The genes are TRBV29-1 and TRBJ2-1; the match to TRBD2 covers 7 bases. CDR1 SQVTM and CDR2 ANQGSEA come from the germline V gene. Trimming took 7 bases from V and 6 from J; bases not matched to a gene: 6. CDR3 length: 12 amino acids. This chain's CDR3 is CSGGGGSNEQFF. CDR3 DNA sequence: TGCAGCGGGGGGGGAGGATCCAATGAGCAGTTCTTC.

The CDR3 DNA reads as TGTGCCAGCTCACCATACCGGGACTCAGAGACCCAGTACTTC. Translated, it gives CASSPYRDSETQYF. The rearrangement links TRBV18 to TRBJ2-5, with D perhaps matching TRBD2 (6 bases). Trimming took 2 bases from V and 4 from J, leaving 11 bases between them. Germline assignment: CDR1 KGHSH and CDR2 LQKENI. CDR3 length: 14 residues.